This is a list of T cell receptor beta chains from one sample in a study of T cells after yellow fever vaccination. TCRdb reprocessed the 5' RACE reads with MiXCR, giving one entry per CDR3 protein. The sample includes about 52,000 distinct CDR3 sequences, more than 6.5% of them seen just once. Source: CD8+ T cells not binding an NS4B(214-222) dextramer, sorted from PBMCs, taken approximately 47 days after the first yellow fever vaccination. The receptor source for this set is a man in his late teens or twenties who received the YFV17D yellow fever vaccine. CDR3s include the opening cysteine and the closing phenylalanine or tryptophan. A D gene is named only where the DNA matches it firmly. Some rows have no size entry. The others give once, few or many, or a class for an expanded clone.

d_gene	abundance	v_gene	j_gene	CDR3aa	CDR3nt
.	few	TRBV6-5	TRBJ2-4	CASSWNSLAKNIQYF	TGTGCCAGCAGTTGGAACAGCTTAGCCAAAAACATTCAGTACTTC
.	.	TRBV6-6	TRBJ1-5	CASSYRSNQPQHF	TGTGCCAGCAGTTACCGTAGCAATCAGCCCCAGCATTTT
TRBD1	few	TRBV29-1	TRBJ2-7	CSVEDTGQSYEQYF	TGCAGCGTTGAAGATACGGGACAGTCCTACGAGCAGTACTTC
.	.	TRBV27	TRBJ2-7	CASSWRGSSYEQYF	TGTGCCAGCAGCTGGAGGGGGAGCTCCTACGAGCAGTACTTC
.	few	TRBV6-2/TRBV6-3	TRBJ2-7	CASSREFYEQYF	TGTGCCAGCAGCAGGGAATTCTACGAGCAGTACTTC
.	many	TRBV7-2	TRBJ2-7	CASSFAIGVHRSSYEQYF	TGTGCCAGCAGCTTTGCCATTGGGGTGCATCGGAGCTCCTACGAGCAGTACTTC
.	many	TRBV14	TRBJ1-4	CASSLKALTPGTNEKLFF	TGTGCCAGCAGTCTGAAAGCCCTAACACCGGGGACTAATGAAAAACTGTTTTTT
TRBD1	few	TRBV7-6	TRBJ1-2	CASSRTGSNYGYTF	TGTGCCAGCAGCCGGACAGGGTCCAACTATGGCTACACCTTC
.	many	TRBV4-1	TRBJ2-2	CASREVGGGELFF	TGCGCCAGCAGGGAGGTAGGGGGCGGGGAGCTGTTTTTT
.	few	TRBV29-1	TRBJ2-1	CSVESYGGAYNEQFF	TGCAGCGTTGAAAGTTACGGGGGAGCCTACAATGAGCAGTTCTTC
.	medium-sized	TRBV11-2	TRBJ1-2	CASSLDPFLGRPNYGYTF	TGTGCCAGCAGCTTAGATCCCTTCTTAGGACGGCCTAACTATGGCTACACCTTC
TRBD1	many	TRBV29-1	TRBJ1-4	CSVGQGGEKLFF	TGCAGCGTTGGACAGGGGGGAGAAAAACTGTTTTTT
.	many	TRBV7-9	TRBJ1-1	CASGLNTEAFF	TGTGCCAGCGGGCTGAACACTGAAGCTTTCTTT
TRBD1	.	TRBV27	TRBJ2-2	CASTSPYTGGVSGELFF	TGTGCCAGCACTTCCCCGTACACAGGGGGCGTAAGCGGGGAGCTGTTTTTT
TRBD2	few	TRBV20-1	TRBJ2-3	CSARGRLAGADTQYF	TGCAGTGCTAGGGGACGACTAGCGGGGGCAGATACGCAGTATTTT
.	many	TRBV4-3	TRBJ2-7	CASSQTDREGFYEQYF	TGCGCCAGCAGCCAGACAGACAGGGAGGGATTTTACGAGCAGTACTTC
TRBD1	.	TRBV7-9	TRBJ1-6	CASSAGGVANSPLHF	TGTGCCAGCAGCGCAGGGGGCGTCGCGAATTCACCCCTCCACTTT
.	few	TRBV7-2	TRBJ2-3	CASSFSNGFSTDTQYF	TGTGCCAGCAGCTTTTCCAACGGGTTTAGCACAGATACGCAGTATTTT
.	.	TRBV19	TRBJ2-5	CASSITGQETQYF	TGTGCCAGTAGTATTACAGGCCAAGAGACCCAGTACTTC
.	.	TRBV20-1	TRBJ1-6	CSAREKGEGWGKSPLHF	TGCAGTGCTAGAGAAAAGGGTGAGGGTTGGGGTAAATCACCCCTCCACTTT
TRBD2	few	TRBV11-1	TRBJ2-1	CASSLGLAGNSYNEQFF	TGTGCCAGCAGCTTAGGACTAGCGGGGAACTCCTACAATGAGCAGTTCTTC
.	few	TRBV6-2/TRBV6-3	TRBJ2-7	CASSYTAVGDPGEQYF	TGTGCCAGCAGTTACACGGCGGTCGGGGACCCAGGCGAGCAGTACTTC